Below, 16 T cell receptor beta chains from the same sample are listed, as sequenced in a study of T cell responses to AZD1222 COVID-19 vaccine. Sequencing used immunoSEQ multiplex PCR; TCRdb keeps in-frame clones, though not all of them. Of about 140,000 clones listed, around nine tenths were seen once; the top ten hold approximately 3%. Here the sequenced sample was peripheral blood, taken 28 days after the second AZD1222 dose. The source is an adult who received the AZD1222 COVID-19 vaccine.

The V call is TRBV2, the J call TRBJ1-5; 10 bases fit TRBD1. Germline V CDR1 and CDR2: SNHLY, FYNNEI. CDR3 size: 18 residues. V shed 6 bases, J shed 4 bases, and the junction held 15 bases outside the gene matches. CDR3 nucleotides: TGTGCCAGCAGACGAAAACCGGGACAGGGGCTCGATAATCAGCCCCAGCATTTT. This codes for CASRRKPGQGLDNQPQHF. Full variable domain (outside the CDR3, taken from reference TRBV2 and TRBJ1-5): EPEVTQTPSHQVTQMGQEVILRCVPISNHLYFYWYRQILGQKVEFLVSFYNNEISEKSEIFDDQFSVERPDGSNFTLKIRSTKLEDSAMYFCASRRKPGQGLDNQPQHFGDGTRLSIL.

The chain carries TRBV11-2 and TRBJ1-1, with TRBD1 matching over 11 bases. CDR1 and CDR2 (germline): SGHAT, FQNNGV. CDR3 length: 17 amino acids. J lost 0 bases, V lost 5 bases, and 8 bases had no gene match. CDR3 loop: CASSPRTGGYMNTEAFF. CDR3 coding DNA: TGTGCCAGCAGCCCACGGACAGGGGGCTACATGAACACTGAAGCTTTCTTT.

CDR3 in amino acids: CASSPFEGLGGYTF. CDR3 coding DNA: TGTGCCAGCAGCCCCTTCGAGGGGCTGGGTGGCTACACCTTC. The chain couples TRBV7-8 to TRBJ1-2; TRBD1 might be the D (5 bases). CDR3 size: 14 residues. Germline assignment: CDR1 SGHVS and CDR2 FQNEAQ. V gave up 5 bases and J gave up 7 bases, with 17 bases separating them.

The chain uses TRBV28 and TRBJ1-5; 7 nucleotides match TRBD1. After removal of 7 bases from V and 5 bases from J, the junction contained 14 bases not matched to a gene. Germline lookup yields CDR1 MDHEN and CDR2 SYDVKM. The CDR3 runs to 16 residues. As DNA, the CDR3 is TGTGCCAGCACGGGACGTACAGGGGTGGACCATCAGCCCCAGCATTTT. It is translated as CASTGRTGVDHQPQHF.

The genes are TRBV9 and TRBJ1-6; 10 nucleotides line up with TRBD1. CDR3 size: 15 residues. V was clipped by 3 bases and J by 5 bases; unmatched bases: 2. From germline, CDR1 is SGDLS and CDR2 YYNGEE. CDR3 in DNA: TGTGCCAGCAGCGGAGGGACAGGGGATAATTCACCCCTCCACTTT. Protein: CASSGGTGDNSPLHF.

CDR3 sequence reads: CASKNRESGNTIYF. CDR3 DNA: TGTGCCAGCAAAAACAGGGAGTCTGGAAACACCATATATTTT. This chain joins TRBV7-2 and TRBJ1-3; D may be TRBD1 (6 bases). V lost 7 bases and J lost 1, with 11 bases in between. In germline, CDR1 is SGHTA, CDR2 FQGNSA. The CDR3 loop spans 14 amino acids.

The chain joins TRBV4-1 to TRBJ2-7; D is uncertain. Germline V gene sequence: CDR1 MGHRA, CDR2 YSYEKL. The CDR3 consists of 15 residues. With 4 bases removed from V and 1 base from J, the gap between germline ends came to 14 bases. CDR3 in amino acids: CASSPTNQVSYEQYF. The CDR3 DNA sequence: TGCGCCAGCAGCCCCACTAATCAAGTATCCTACGAGCAGTACTTC.

This chain connects TRBV28 to TRBJ2-2; 9 bases agree with TRBD2. The CDR3 spans 15 residues. V lost 7 bases and J lost 5; bases outside the gene matches: 8. CDR1 is MDHEN and CDR2 is SYDVKM in the germline V gene. The CDR3 sequence: CASTPGLARTGELFF. DNA of the CDR3: TGTGCCAGCACCCCCGGACTAGCGAGGACCGGGGAGCTGTTTTTT.

This rearrangement joins TRBV7-9 to TRBJ2-3; D uncertain. V lost 8 bases and J lost 4, with 13 bases in between. The CDR3 has 13 residues. Germline-derived CDR1 and CDR2 are SEHNR and FQNEAQ (reference sequence). The CDR3 DNA is TGTGCCAGCCGACAAATCCCCCCAGATACGCAGTATTTT. It is translated as CASRQIPPDTQYF.

The chain is built from TRBV5-5 and TRBJ1-6, with D tentatively TRBD1 (6 bases). The CDR3 is made up of 18 amino acids. Germline V gene lookup returns CDR1 SGHKS and CDR2 YYEKEE (reference sequence). V lost 4 bases and J 7 bases, leaving 24 bases between the germline ends. For the CDR3, the DNA is TGTGCCAGCAGCCCCCGATCCTACAGGGTATGGGAGAATTCACCCCTCCACTTT. It translates to CASSPRSYRVWENSPLHF.

About this clone itself: The same CDR3 arises from other DNA sequences in this sample as well. The chain joins TRBV9 to TRBJ2-2; unclear D gene. The CDR3 runs to 12 residues. With 3 bases removed from V and 3 bases from J, the gap between germline ends came to 3 bases. The germline CDR1 and CDR2 sequences are SGDLS and YYNGEE. CDR3 region: CASSDHTGELFF. Written as DNA, the CDR3 is TGTGCCAGCAGCGATCACACCGGGGAGCTGTTTTTT.

The chain joins TRBV6-5 to TRBJ1-4, with TRBD1 identical over 7 bases. The germline gives CDR1 MNHEY, CDR2 SVGAGI. After removal of 2 bases from V and 6 bases from J, the junction contained 6 bases not matched to a gene. This CDR3 region has 15 residues. The chain's CDR3 is CASSYRGQEHEKLFF. CDR3 nucleotides: TGTGCCAGCAGTTACCGTGGACAGGAACATGAAAAACTGTTTTTT.

The rearrangement joins TRBV3-1 (or the pseudogene TRBV3-2) to TRBJ2-3; 7 bases are a match to TRBD1. The CDR3 contains 16 residues. V was clipped by 1 base and J by 2 bases; unmatched bases: 6. Germline CDR1 is LGHDT and CDR2 is YNNKEL (reference sequence). The CDR3 sequence: CASSQGTGQLTDTQYF. CDR3 nucleotide sequence: TGTGCCAGCAGCCAAGGGACGGGACAGCTCACAGATACGCAGTATTTT.

This rearrangement joins TRBV5-1 to TRBJ1-6; D possibly corresponds to TRBD1 (6 bases). The germline CDR1 and CDR2 sequences are SGHRS and YFSETQ. The CDR3 runs 16 residues. The germline V and J ends were trimmed by 10 bases and 9 bases, with 26 bases remaining between them. The CDR3 nucleotides are TGCGCCCCGTCAGGGGTGGACTTTTCATCTAGTTCACCCCTCCACTTT. It yields the protein CAPSGVDFSSSSPLHF.

This clone has only a few counts. The rearrangement joins TRBV28 to TRBJ1-6; 8 bases are a match to TRBD1. Looked up from germline, CDR1 is MDHEN and CDR2 is SYDVKM. The length of the CDR3 is 15 residues. V was pared by 6 bases and J by 14 bases, with 15 bases of the junction left unmatched. DNA of the CDR3: TGTGCCAGCAGCCCGACAGGGGATAGGGTTGTATCCCTCCACTTT. Amino acids: CASSPTGDRVVSLHF.

The rearrangement links TRBV28 to TRBJ1-6; tentatively, D is TRBD1 (5 bases). CDR1 MDHEN and CDR2 SYDVKM come from the germline V gene. The CDR3 runs 15 residues. The germline V and J ends were trimmed by 3 bases and 4 bases, with 10 bases remaining between them. The CDR3 spells CASSFSRQYNSPLHF. The CDR3, as DNA: TGTGCCAGCAGTTTTTCCCGACAGTATAATTCACCCCTCCACTTT.